This T cell receptor (beta chain) was captured in a study of blood T cells in healthy people across ages. Study-wide findings and caveats: From one million sequenced T cells, diversity estimates were lower bounds. Whereas aged donors had fewer naive CD4+ cells, long-lived donors had more of them and higher diversity.

Peripheral blood from each donor was collected in a volume of approximately 10 milliliters. This clonotype has only a few counts. Its target is not known. The CDR3 runs to 16 residues. Germline loops: CDR1 SSHAT, CDR2 FNYEAQ (reference sequence). The V gene lost 4 bases and the J gene lost 2 bases, with 15 bases spanning the gap. Using a J-beta primer mix together with a sample-barcoded 5' primer, a second PCR was run for roughly 6 to 12 cycles. Each CDR3 protein is one row after TCRdb ran MiXCR on the 5' RACE reads. This sample has 1.5 million to 2 million distinct CDR3 sequences; about 35% occur once, and the top ten carry 11%.

The chain carries TRBV7-7 and TRBJ2-1; D perhaps matches TRBD1 (7 bases). Sequenced input: blood. The receptor's source is a woman aged 30 to 39 in good health. This chain's CDR3 is CASSSSGGGPYNEQFF. CDR3 coding DNA: TGTGCCAGCAGCTCTTCTGGAGGGGGCCCCTACAATGAGCAGTTCTTC.